Each of the 5 T cell receptor beta chains below was sequenced from the same sample in a study of post-analysis software for immune sequencing data. Study results and limitations: Controls showed lower frequencies than patients for four to six TRBV segments, and TRBV5-6, TRBV5-1 and TRBV20-1 were among these.

Unique-molecular-identifier-tagged TCR beta cDNA libraries were used. TCRdb re-called the PCR reads with MiXCR, one entry per CDR3 protein. This table has a few hundred thousand distinct CDR3 sequences, approximately 38% appearing once. The antigens for these receptors are not known. Sequencing was performed on blood. The receptor source for this set is a girl aged 5-17 years with multiple sclerosis.

This clonotype occurred a few times. The chain combines TRBV6-1 with TRBJ2-6; D not resolved. Germline V gives CDR1 MNHNS, CDR2 SASEGT. This CDR3 is built from 13 residues. The V gene lost 8 bases and the J gene lost 0 bases, with 5 bases spanning the gap. CDR3 sequence reads: CASLPSGANVLTF. CDR3 nucleotides: TGTGCCAGCCTCCCCTCTGGGGCCAACGTCCTGACTTTC.

The chain combines TRBV7-9 with TRBJ2-3; possibly TRBD1 or TRBD2 for D (5 bases each). This CDR3 contains 13 residues. V dropped 2 bases and J dropped 6 bases, with 9 bases sitting between them. CDR1 and CDR2 from the germline V gene are SEHNR and FQNEAQ (reference sequence). This chain's CDR3 is CASSLMGDDTQYF. CDR3 sequence (DNA): TGTGCCAGCAGCTTAATGGGGGACGATACGCAGTATTTT.

The rearrangement joins TRBV6-6 to TRBJ2-1; TRBD2 aligns across 9 bases. With V trimmed by 3 bases and J by 2 bases, 5 bases remained unmatched. There are 16 residues in the CDR3. In germline, CDR1 is MNHNY, CDR2 SVGAGI (reference sequence). The CDR3: CASSYLAGGAYNEQFF. The CDR3 DNA follows: TGTGCCAGCAGTTATCTTGCGGGGGGGGCCTACAATGAGCAGTTCTTC.

This clonotype was detected only once. The rearrangement uses TRBV7-8 and TRBJ2-3; D remains ambiguous. Germline-derived CDR1 and CDR2 are SGHVS and FQNEAQ. The CDR3 runs 16 residues. V lost 5 bases and J lost 1, with 16 bases in between. The CDR3 protein is CASSLGELLGTDTQYF. The CDR3 DNA sequence: TGTGCCAGCAGCCTAGGCGAACTTCTGGGCACAGATACGCAGTATTTT.

This clonotype occurred a few times. Its ends do not fully match the called genes, so a read error is possible. Here the CDR3 reads CTSGLLLEQFF. In nucleotides, the CDR3 is TGTACCAGCGGTCTCCTACTAGAGCAGTTCTTC. The chain is built from TRBV28 and TRBJ2-1, with D maybe TRBD2 (5 bases). This CDR3 is built from 11 residues. Germline CDR1 MDHEN, CDR2 SYDVKM. Full variable domain (outside the CDR3, taken from reference TRBV28 and TRBJ2-1): DVKVTQSSRYLVKRTGEKVFLECVQDMDHENMFWYRQDPGLGLRLIYFSYDVKMKEKGDIPEGYSVSREKKERFSLILESASTNQTSMYLCTSGLLLEQFFGPGTRLTVL.